Each of the 27 T cell receptor beta chains below was sequenced from the same sample in a study of Ad26.COV2.S vaccination and SARS-CoV-2 variants. The table came from immunoSEQ multiplex PCR; TCRdb's copy has only in-frame clones and leaves some out. The sample lists around 350,000 clones; 90% to 95% were seen once. The sequencing used peripheral blood, collected after recovery from COVID-19. The receptor source for this set is a human donor who had recovered from COVID-19.

The chain carries TRBV13 and TRBJ2-3; 8 bases are a match to TRBD2. The germline gives CDR1 PRHDT, CDR2 FYEKMQ (reference sequence). V shed 5 bases, J shed 4 bases, and the junction held 20 bases outside the gene matches. The CDR3 contains 19 residues. CDR3 sequence: CASSHPTGGDYDRADTQYF. DNA of the CDR3: TGTGCCAGCAGCCACCCGACCGGGGGGGACTACGATCGGGCAGATACGCAGTATTTT.

The chain is built from TRBV6-5 and TRBJ2-7, with D possibly being TRBD2 (6 bases). CDR1 MNHEY and CDR2 SVGAGI come from the germline V gene. The CDR3 length is 12 residues. The V end lost 6 bases, the J end lost 6 bases, and 12 bases lay between the germline ends. CDR3 nucleotide sequence: TGTGCCAGCAGCGGGAGTCTCCGCGAGCAGTACTTC. As protein: CASSGSLREQYF.

V and J are TRBV9 and TRBJ2-5, with 7 bases that match TRBD1. Unmatched junction bases numbered 5, after V lost 3 bases and J lost 3 bases. CDR1 and CDR2 from the germline V gene are SGDLS and YYNGEE. The CDR3 has 14 amino acids. CDR3 protein: CASSGQGGEETQYF. CDR3 coding DNA: TGTGCCAGCAGCGGACAGGGTGGGGAAGAGACCCAGTACTTC.

The chain carries TRBV27 and TRBJ1-2; TRBD1 matches at 7 bases. V dropped 6 bases and J dropped 0; count of bases not matched to a gene: 7. CDR3 length: 15 residues. Germline V CDR1 and CDR2: MNHEY, SMNVEV (reference sequence). CDR3 in amino acids: CASRPGQAPNYGYTF. The DNA for the CDR3 is TGTGCCAGCAGACCTGGACAGGCCCCTAACTATGGCTACACCTTC.

Concerning this clone itself: Other DNA sequences within the sample encode an identical CDR3. The chain combines TRBV6-2 or TRBV6-3 with TRBJ1-3, with D unclear. V lost 1 base to trimming and J lost 0 bases, with 1 base between them. The CDR3 is made up of 13 amino acids. CDR1 and CDR2 from the germline V gene are MNHEY and SVGEGT. The CDR3 DNA reads TGTGCCAGCAGTTACTTCTCTGGAAACACCATATATTTT. This gives the protein CASSYFSGNTIYF.

V is TRBV11-2 and J is TRBJ2-3; no definite D call. The length of the CDR3 is 14 residues. Trimming pared 5 bases from V and 5 bases from J, leaving 14 bases between. The V gene's germline CDR1 is SGHAT and CDR2 FQNNGV. The DNA of the CDR3 is TGTGCCAGCAGCCACGACCCTGATGGAGATACGCAGTATTTT. Translated, it gives CASSHDPDGDTQYF. Full variable domain (remainder filled in from reference TRBV11-2 and TRBJ2-3): EAGVAQSPRYKIIEKRQSVAFWCNPISGHATLYWYQQILGQGPKLLIQFQNNGVVDDSQLPKDRFSAERLKGVDSTLKIQPAKLEDSAVYLCASSHDPDGDTQYFGPGTRLTVL.

The V and J genes are TRBV7-6 and TRBJ2-7, with TRBD2 matching over 10 bases. The junction had 9 bases not matched to a gene; V was cut back by 5 bases and J by 5 bases. The germline V gene encodes CDR1 SGHVS and CDR2 FNYEAQ. This CDR3 has 15 residues. CDR3 in amino acids: CASSLLGTSEHEQYF. The CDR3 DNA reads TGTGCCAGCAGCCTACTCGGGACTAGCGAGCACGAGCAGTACTTC. Full variable domain (remainder filled in from reference TRBV7-6 and TRBJ2-7): GAGVSQSPRYKVTKRGQDVALRCDPISGHVSLYWYRQALGQGPEFLTYFNYEAQQDKSGLPNDRFSAERPEGSISTLTIQRTEQRDSAMYRCASSLLGTSEHEQYFGPGTRLTVT.

V is TRBV5-1 and J is TRBJ2-2; 9 bases are a match to TRBD2. V trimming: 1 base; J trimming: 8 bases; junction bases outside the gene matches: 6. This CDR3 spans 15 amino acids. Germline CDR1 is SGHRS and CDR2 is YFSETQ. Here the CDR3 reads CASSLLAGGQGELFF. CDR3 in DNA: TGCGCCAGCAGCTTGTTGGCGGGGGGGCAAGGGGAGCTGTTTTTT.

The rearrangement uses TRBV2 and TRBJ2-7; weak D call: TRBD2 (6 bases). The CDR3 length is 13 residues. Germline V gene data show CDR1 as SNHLY and CDR2 as FYNNEI. V lost 3 bases and J lost 7, with 13 bases in between. The CDR3 protein is CASSDFGGGEQYF. The CDR3 bases are TGTGCCAGCAGTGATTTCGGGGGTGGAGAGCAGTACTTC.

V usage is TRBV29-1 and J usage is TRBJ2-2, with TRBD1 matching over 8 bases. This CDR3 contains 14 residues. After removal of 6 bases from V and 4 bases from J, the junction contained 7 bases not matched to a gene. Germline CDR1 and CDR2: SQVTM and ANQGSEA. The CDR3 nucleotides read TGCAGCGTCGGACGGACAGGGCGCACCGGGGAGCTGTTTTTT. As protein: CSVGRTGRTGELFF.

The V and J genes are TRBV7-8 and TRBJ2-7, with D possibly matching TRBD1 (8 bases). This CDR3 is 16 amino acids long. Between the trimmed V and J ends, which lost 2 bases and 7 bases, there was a span of 21 bases. The germline V gene encodes CDR1 SGHVS and CDR2 FQNEAQ. CDR3 nucleotide sequence: TGTGCCAGCAGCTTATTACAGGGGGAGGGTCCGAGAGAGCAGTACTTC. It translates to CASSLLQGEGPREQYF.

The V and J genes are TRBV7-9 and TRBJ1-1; D gene uncertain. Germline CDR1 SEHNR, CDR2 FQNEAQ (reference sequence). The V end was cut by 5 bases, the J end by 11 bases, with 12 bases between. The CDR3 has 11 amino acids. The CDR3 here is CASSKQELAFF. The CDR3 bases are TGTGCCAGCAGCAAACAAGAACTGGCTTTCTTT.

The chain is built from TRBV5-5 and TRBJ1-2; perhaps TRBD1 as D (5 bases). Germline CDR1 and CDR2: SGHKS and YYEKEE (reference sequence). Trimming took off 2 bases at V and 4 bases at J, with 15 bases between the two ends. The CDR3 has 15 residues. DNA for the CDR3: TGTGCCAGCAGCTTCGTCAGGGCGGGATTCTATGGCTACACCTTC. Protein: CASSFVRAGFYGYTF.

The chain is built from TRBV7-3 and TRBJ2-3; TRBD1 matches 8 bases. Germline V CDR1 and CDR2: SGHTA, FQGTGA. V lost 5 bases to trimming and J lost 0 bases; unmatched junction nucleotides: 4. This CDR3 contains 15 residues. CDR3 protein: CASSHTGGSTDTQYF. The CDR3 bases are TGTGCCAGCAGCCATACAGGGGGGAGCACAGATACGCAGTATTTT.

This clone was detected only a few times. This sequence joins TRBV3-1 (or the pseudogene TRBV3-2) and TRBJ1-5; D is uncertain. The germline gives CDR1 LGHDT, CDR2 YNNKEL (reference sequence). This CDR3 comprises 15 residues. Between the trimmed V and J ends, which lost 0 bases and 6 bases, there was a span of 12 bases. The CDR3 DNA reads TGTGCCAGCAGCCAAGATGGCGGGTCGGGTCAGCCCCAGCATTTT. Translated: CASSQDGGSGQPQHF.

The chain uses TRBV6-6 and TRBJ2-3; the match to TRBD1 covers 7 bases. V lost 5 bases and J lost 3; bases outside the gene matches: 5. The CDR3 runs to 14 residues. Germline V gene data show CDR1 as MNHNY and CDR2 as SVGAGI (reference sequence). The CDR3 protein is CASSKDRTTDTQYF. CDR3 coding DNA: TGTGCCAGCAGTAAGGACAGGACAACAGATACGCAGTATTTT.

The CDR3 DNA follows: TGTGCCAGCAGGGACAGACTAGCCAAAAACATTCAGTACTTC. Translation gives CASRDRLAKNIQYF. V usage is TRBV6-5 and J usage is TRBJ2-4; a weak D match, TRBD1 (6 bases). The CDR3 spans 14 residues. V was trimmed by 6 bases and J by 0 bases, leaving 9 bases between them. CDR1 MNHEY and CDR2 SVGAGI come from the germline V gene.

The chain recombines TRBV5-1 with TRBJ2-5; D may match TRBD1 or TRBD2 (6 bases each). The ends were cut back, 5 bases at V and 5 bases at J, with 19 bases in the middle. CDR1 and CDR2 from the germline V gene are SGHRS and YFSETQ. There are 15 residues in the CDR3. Here the CDR3 DNA reads TGCGCCAGCAGTCGCACGGGGGCCAGCGGGGAGACCCAGTACTTC. This sequence encodes CASSRTGASGETQYF.

The genes are TRBV27 and TRBJ1-1; no firm D call. The CDR3 contains 16 residues. Germline V gives CDR1 MNHEY, CDR2 SMNVEV (reference sequence). V lost 5 bases to trimming and J lost 0 bases, with 16 bases between them. CDR3 in amino acids: CASSPPGFRMNTEAFF. In DNA form, the CDR3 reads TGTGCCAGCAGTCCTCCGGGGTTTCGAATGAACACTGAAGCTTTCTTT.

The chain joins TRBV5-4 to TRBJ1-2; 10 nucleotides match TRBD1. The J segment lost 6 bases and the V segment lost 4 bases, leaving 9 bases of the junction unmatched. Germline V CDR1 and CDR2: SGHNT, YYREEE (reference sequence). The CDR3 is 15 residues long. The CDR3, as DNA: TGTGCCAGCAGCCGACAGACAGGGGGCGTTGATGGCTACACCTTC. Residues: CASSRQTGGVDGYTF.

The chain joins TRBV9 to TRBJ2-3, with 14 nucleotides matching TRBD2. This CDR3 comprises 18 residues. The J segment lost 0 bases and the V segment lost 3 bases, leaving 6 bases of the junction unmatched. Germline V gives CDR1 SGDLS, CDR2 YYNGEE. The CDR3 spells CASSDGTSGGLSTDTQYF. The CDR3 DNA sequence: TGTGCCAGCAGCGACGGGACTAGCGGGGGTCTAAGCACAGATACGCAGTATTTT.

The rearrangement uses TRBV2 and TRBJ2-7; no clear D gene. Deletions cut 7 bases from V and 4 bases from J, with 20 bases between. CDR1 and CDR2 from the germline V gene are SNHLY and FYNNEI. The CDR3 spans 15 residues. The CDR3 sequence: CASTMAFGVSYEQYF. The CDR3 bases are TGTGCCAGCACCATGGCCTTTGGGGTTTCGTACGAGCAGTACTTC.

The chain has TRBV5-4 and TRBJ2-5; D may be TRBD1 (9 bases). The germline CDR1 and CDR2 sequences are SGHNT and YYREEE (reference sequence). Trimming removed 4 bases at V and 1 base at J, with 23 bases between. The CDR3 runs to 18 residues. The CDR3 nucleotides are TGTGCCAGCAGCCCGGGAGGGACAGGGCGATTCGTCCAAGAGACCCAGTACTTC. Protein sequence: CASSPGGTGRFVQETQYF. The full variable domain, completed using reference TRBV5-4 and TRBJ2-5, is ETGVTQSPTHLIKTRGQQVTLRCSSQSGHNTVSWYQQALGQGPQFIFQYYREEENGRGNFPPRFSGLQFPNYSSELNVNALELDDSALYLCASSPGGTGRFVQETQYFGPGTRLLVL.

J is TRBJ1-5 and V is TRBV14; D perhaps matches TRBD1 (6 bases). Looked up from germline, CDR1 is SGHDN and CDR2 is FVKESK. The V gene lost 4 bases and the J gene lost 2 bases, with 12 bases spanning the gap. The length of the CDR3 is 15 residues. The CDR3 reads CASSPLGGGNQPQHF. DNA of the CDR3: TGTGCCAGCAGCCCTCTCGGGGGCGGCAATCAGCCCCAGCATTTT.

The chain is built from TRBV11-2 and TRBJ2-7; TRBD2 aligns across 8 bases. Germline V gene data show CDR1 as SGHAT and CDR2 as FQNNGV. This CDR3 region has 16 residues. The trim removed 1 base at V and 1 base at J, leaving 6 bases unmatched. CDR3 coding DNA: TGTGCCAGCAGCTTAGGAGCGGGGGAGTTTTCCTACGAGCAGTACTTC. As protein: CASSLGAGEFSYEQYF.

The chain joins TRBV6-6 to TRBJ2-3; D uncertain. The CDR3 has 16 residues. The germline V and J ends were trimmed by 7 bases and 4 bases, with 21 bases remaining between them. Germline CDR1 and CDR2: MNHNY and SVGAGI (reference sequence). Written as DNA, the CDR3 is TGTGCCAGCACTACCCTCTCGGCATACCCCGCAGATACGCAGTATTTT. Translated: CASTTLSAYPADTQYF.

In its sample, this clone was seen once. V is TRBV3-1 (or the pseudogene TRBV3-2) and J is TRBJ1-4; a possible D gene is TRBD1 (5 bases). With 0 bases removed from V and 7 bases from J, the gap between germline ends came to 6 bases. Germline V gene lookup returns CDR1 LGHDT and CDR2 YNNKEL (reference sequence). The CDR3 is 13 residues long. The CDR3 region is CASSQEGGEKLFF. Written as DNA, the CDR3 is TGTGCCAGCAGCCAAGAGGGGGGTGAAAAACTGTTTTTT.